The present entry profiles one T cell receptor beta chain with its context. Antigen specificity is unknown. Clones were read by immunoSEQ multiplex PCR, and TCRdb kept only the in-frame ones, dropping some. The sample holds about 69,000 clones, around four fifths seen once. The CDR3 is 10 residues long. Germline CDR1 reads LNHDA; CDR2 reads SQIVND (reference sequence). V lost 2 bases to trimming and J lost 11 bases, with 6 bases between them. Analyses pooled second doses at about 4 or about 12 weeks. This record comes from a study of T cell responses to AZD1222 COVID-19 vaccine. The study, taken as a whole, reports: A reported finding is that nearly half of spike-specific TCRs target unmutated variant regions. The sample set comprised mostly white British donors with more females, and clonal diversity was possibly underestimated. Breadth and depth of Spike-specific TCRs rose after two AZD1222 doses.

The sequence came from an adult who received the AZD1222 COVID-19 vaccine. V usage is TRBV19 and J usage is TRBJ1-1, with no clear D. This material consisted of peripheral blood, taken 28 days after the second AZD1222 dose. CDR3 DNA sequence: TGTGCCAGTAGTATATTTCCGGCTTTCTTT. Residues: CASSIFPAFF. The full variable domain, in which reference TRBV19 and TRBJ1-1 provide the parts outside the CDR3, is DGGITQSPKYLFRKEGQNVTLSCEQNLNHDAMYWYRQDPGQGLRLIYYSQIVNDFQKGDIAEGYSVSREKKESFPLTVTSAQKNPTAFYLCASSIFPAFFGQGTRLTVV.